The sequence of this T cell receptor beta chain was determined in a study of blood T cell repertoires in COVID-19. Profiled with immunoSEQ multiplex PCR; TCRdb holds only in-frame clones, not every one. The sample lists hundreds of thousands of clones; 80% to 90% were seen once. This CDR3 comprises 16 residues. CDR1 is KGHSH, CDR2 LQKENI, per germline. Deletions cut 4 bases from V and 7 bases from J, with 23 bases between. Sample: PBMCs or T cells enriched from blood (not recorded which). The V call is TRBV18, the J call TRBJ2-7, with D perhaps matching TRBD1 (7 bases). This receptor was identified in a man aged 30 to 45 who had recovered from COVID-19. The CDR3 region has the DNA TGTGCCAGCTCACGGGGTTTGACAGGGACTCCGGATGAGCAGTACTTC. It translates to CASSRGLTGTPDEQYF. Drawing the rest from reference TRBV18 and TRBJ2-7, the complete variable domain is NAGVMQNPRHLVRRRGQEARLRCSPMKGHSHVYWYRQLPEEGLKFMVYLQKENIIDESGMPKERFSAEFPKEGPSILRIQQVVRGDSAAYFCASSRGLTGTPDEQYFGPGTRLTVT.